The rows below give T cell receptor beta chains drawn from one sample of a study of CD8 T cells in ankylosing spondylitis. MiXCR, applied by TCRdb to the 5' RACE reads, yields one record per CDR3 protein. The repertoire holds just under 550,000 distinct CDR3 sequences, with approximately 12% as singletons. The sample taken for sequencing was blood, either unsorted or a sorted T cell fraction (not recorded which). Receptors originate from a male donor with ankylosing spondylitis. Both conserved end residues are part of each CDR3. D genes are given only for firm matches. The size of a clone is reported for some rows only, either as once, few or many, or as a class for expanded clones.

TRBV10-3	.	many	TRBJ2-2	TGTGCCATCAGTGACGGGATCACCGGGGAGCTGTTTTTT	CAISDGITGELFF
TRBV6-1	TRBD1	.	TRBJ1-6	TGTGCCAGTGGGAGGACAGGGTCCGGGTCACCCCTCCACTTT	CASGRTGSGSPLHF
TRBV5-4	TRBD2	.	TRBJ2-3	TGTGCCAGCAGCTTTGGGACTAGCGGGAGGGCCCTCACAGATACGCAGTATTTT	CASSFGTSGRALTDTQYF
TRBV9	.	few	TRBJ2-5	TGTGCCAGCAGCGAGGGGGCGGGAGGTGGGAAAGAGACCCAGTACTTC	CASSEGAGGGKETQYF
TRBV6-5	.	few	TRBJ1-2	TGTGCCAGCAGTGACTCAGGAATAGCGCAGGGCTATGGCTACACCTTC	CASSDSGIAQGYGYTF
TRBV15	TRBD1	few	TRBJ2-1	TGTGCCACCAGCGGGACAGGGGTGAATGAGCAGTTCTTC	CATSGTGVNEQFF
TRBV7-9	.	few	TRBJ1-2	TGTGCCAGCAGCCACCCACAGGGTTATGTCTATGGCTACACCTTC	CASSHPQGYVYGYTF
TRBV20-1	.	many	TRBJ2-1	TGCAGTGCTAGAGATCCCCTCCACGGGGGACTTTACAATGAGCAGTTCTTC	CSARDPLHGGLYNEQFF
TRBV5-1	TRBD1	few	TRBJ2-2	TGCGCCAGCAGCTTGATTCTCGTCTATGGGACAGAGAACACCGGGGAGCTGTTTTTT	CASSLILVYGTENTGELFF
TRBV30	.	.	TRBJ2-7	TGTGCCTGGAAGGGAACAGCTTCCTACGAGCAGTACTTC	CAWKGTASYEQYF
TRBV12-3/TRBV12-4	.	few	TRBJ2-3	TGTGCCAGCAGTGCCTTAGCGTCTAGCACAGATACGCAGTATTTT	CASSALASSTDTQYF
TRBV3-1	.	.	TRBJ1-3	TGTGCCAGCAGACAAGAGCAGGTCTCTGGAAACACCATATATTTT	CASRQEQVSGNTIYF
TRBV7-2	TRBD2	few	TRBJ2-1	TGTGCCAGCAGGAGGACTAGCGGTCTTACTTACAATGAGCAGTTCTTC	CASRRTSGLTYNEQFF
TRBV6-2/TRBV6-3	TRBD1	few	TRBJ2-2	TGTGCCAGCAGTTACCTCGGGACAGGGGTGACCGGGGAGCTGTTTTTT	CASSYLGTGVTGELFF
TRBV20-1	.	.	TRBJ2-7	TGCAGTGCTCAGGGAACTGGTTACGAGCAGTACTTC	CSAQGTGYEQYF
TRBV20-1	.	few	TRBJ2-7	TGCAGTGCTAGTTCCCACAGCTCCCACGAGCAGTACTTC	CSASSHSSHEQYF
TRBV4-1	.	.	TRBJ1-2	TGCGCCAGCAGCCAAGATCTAAGGAGGTGGGGCTACACCTTC	CASSQDLRRWGYTF
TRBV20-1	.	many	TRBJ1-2	TGCAGTGCCCCCAAGGCCAGCCTTGGCTACACCTTC	CSAPKASLGYTF
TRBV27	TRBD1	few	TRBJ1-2	TGTGCCACTAGATTATGGGACAGGGAGATCTACACCTTC	CATRLWDREIYTF
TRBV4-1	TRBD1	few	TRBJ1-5	TGCGCCAGCAGCCCCAGGGACAGTAACCTTTATAGCAATCAGCCCCAGCATTTT	CASSPRDSNLYSNQPQHF
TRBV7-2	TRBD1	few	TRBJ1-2	TGTGCCAGCAGCTTAAGAGCGCTCCAGGGGGCGTCTGGCTACACCTTC	CASSLRALQGASGYTF
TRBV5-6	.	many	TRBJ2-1	TGTGCCAGCAGCGTCGGGACCGCCGGCGGATCCTACAATGAGCAGTTCTTC	CASSVGTAGGSYNEQFF
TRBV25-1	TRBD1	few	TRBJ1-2	TGTGCCAGCAGGGAGCCGGGACAGGCTTATGGCTACACCTTC	CASREPGQAYGYTF
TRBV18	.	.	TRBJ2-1	TGTGCCAGCTCACCACCGGGGCAGGGCCAATACAATGAGCAGTTCTTC	CASSPPGQGQYNEQFF
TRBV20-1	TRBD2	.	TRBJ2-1	TGCAGTGCTAGAGATAGGACTAGCGGGCATTACAATGAGCAGTTCTTC	CSARDRTSGHYNEQFF
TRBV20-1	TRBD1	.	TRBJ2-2	TGCAGTGCTAGAGCAAGACAGGGAGCCGGGGAGCTGTTTTTT	CSARARQGAGELFF
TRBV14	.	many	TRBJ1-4	TGTGCCAGCAGCCAAGCAGGGGTGCGGCTTGAAAAACTGTTTTTT	CASSQAGVRLEKLFF
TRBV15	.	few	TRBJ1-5	TGTGCCACCAGCAGGAAACAAAGCAATCAGCCCCAGCATTTT	CATSRKQSNQPQHF
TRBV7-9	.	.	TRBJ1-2	TGTGCCAGCAGGCCCCCGCGGGAAAACTATGGCTACACCTTC	CASRPPRENYGYTF
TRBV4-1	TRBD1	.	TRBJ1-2	TGCGCCAGCAGCCAGACGCTCCAGGGACAGGCTCGCTATGGCTACACCTTC	CASSQTLQGQARYGYTF
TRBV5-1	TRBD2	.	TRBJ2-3	TGCGCCAGCAGCTTGGGGACTAGCGGGAGTGAGGATACGCAGTATTTT	CASSLGTSGSEDTQYF
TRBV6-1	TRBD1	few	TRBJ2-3	TGTGCCAGCAGTGAATGGGACAGGGGTAGCACAGATACGCAGTATTTT	CASSEWDRGSTDTQYF
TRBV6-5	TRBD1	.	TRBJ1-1	TGTGCCAGCAGTTTGGAGACAGGGGTTTTCACTGAAGCTTTCTTT	CASSLETGVFTEAFF
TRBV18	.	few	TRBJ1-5	TGTGCCAGCTCACCACAAGCCACCAATCAGCCCCAGCATTTT	CASSPQATNQPQHF
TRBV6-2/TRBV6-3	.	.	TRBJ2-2	TGTGCCAGCTGGTCCCCTTACGCGAACACCGGGGAGCTGTTTTTT	CASWSPYANTGELFF
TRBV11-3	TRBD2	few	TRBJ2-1	TGTGCCAGCAGTTATACCAGGACTAGCGGGAGATGGTTC	CASSYTRTSGRWF
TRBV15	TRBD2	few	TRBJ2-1	TGTGCCACCAGCAGGGGACTAGCGGATTACAATGAGCAGTTCTTC	CATSRGLADYNEQFF
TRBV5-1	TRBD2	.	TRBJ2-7	TGCGCCAGCAGCTTGGGTGGGACTAGCGGGACCTTAGAGCAGTACTTC	CASSLGGTSGTLEQYF
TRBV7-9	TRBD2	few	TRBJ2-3	TGTGCCAGCAGCCCCTCTTCGGGAGGGGGCACAGATACGCAGTATTTT	CASSPSSGGGTDTQYF
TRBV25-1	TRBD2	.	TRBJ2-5	TGTGCCAGCAGCCAATGGGCGGGAGAAGCAGAGACCCAGTACTTC	CASSQWAGEAETQYF
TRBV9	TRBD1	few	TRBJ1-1	TGTGCCAGCAGCGCCCAACAGGGGAGAGTGAACACTGAAGCTTTCTTT	CASSAQQGRVNTEAFF
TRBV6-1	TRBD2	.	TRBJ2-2	TGTGCCAGCAGCCAAGCTAGCGGGAGGCCCCACACCGGGGAGCTGTTTTTT	CASSQASGRPHTGELFF
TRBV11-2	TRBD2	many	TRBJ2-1	TGTGCCAGCAGCTTAGAAGCGGGAGGCAGGGAGCAGTTCTTC	CASSLEAGGREQFF
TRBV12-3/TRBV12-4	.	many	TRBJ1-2	TGTGCCAGCAGTTTATCAGGGAATTCTGGCTACACCTTC	CASSLSGNSGYTF
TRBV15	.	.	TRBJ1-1	TGTGCCACCAGCAGCTACCTACGACAGCTGAACACTGAAGCTTTCTTT	CATSSYLRQLNTEAFF
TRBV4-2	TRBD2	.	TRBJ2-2	TGTGCCAGCAGCCCCTCTGGACTAGAATACACCGGGGAGCTGTTTTTT	CASSPSGLEYTGELFF
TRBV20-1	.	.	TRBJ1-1	TGCAGTGCTAGGGCTTACACTGAAGCTTTCTTT	CSARAYTEAFF
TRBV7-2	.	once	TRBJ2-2	TGTGCCAGCAGCCGACAGCCCGGGGAGCTGTTTTTT	CASSRQPGELFF
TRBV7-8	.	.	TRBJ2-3	TGTGCCAGCAGCTTCTTTGGGACAGATACGCAGTATTTT	CASSFFGTDTQYF